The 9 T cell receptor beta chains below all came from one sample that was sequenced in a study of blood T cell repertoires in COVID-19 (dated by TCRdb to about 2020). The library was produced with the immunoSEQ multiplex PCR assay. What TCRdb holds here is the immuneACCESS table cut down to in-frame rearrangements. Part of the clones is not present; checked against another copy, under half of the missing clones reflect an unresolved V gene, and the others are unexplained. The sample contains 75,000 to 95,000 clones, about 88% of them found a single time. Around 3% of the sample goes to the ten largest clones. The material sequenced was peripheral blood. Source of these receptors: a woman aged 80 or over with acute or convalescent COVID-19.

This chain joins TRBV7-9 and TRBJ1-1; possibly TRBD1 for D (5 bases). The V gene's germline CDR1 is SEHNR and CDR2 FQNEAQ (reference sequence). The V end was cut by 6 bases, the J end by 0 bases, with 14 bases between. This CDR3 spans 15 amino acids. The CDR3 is CASRANTGLNTEAFF. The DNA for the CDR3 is TGTGCCAGCAGAGCAAATACAGGACTGAACACTGAAGCTTTCTTT.

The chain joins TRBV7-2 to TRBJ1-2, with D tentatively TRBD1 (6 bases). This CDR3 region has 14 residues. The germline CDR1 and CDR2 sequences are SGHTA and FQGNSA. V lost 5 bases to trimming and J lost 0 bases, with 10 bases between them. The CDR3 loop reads CASSRGTPNYGYTF. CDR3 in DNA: TGTGCCAGCAGCCGTGGGACACCTAACTATGGCTACACCTTC.

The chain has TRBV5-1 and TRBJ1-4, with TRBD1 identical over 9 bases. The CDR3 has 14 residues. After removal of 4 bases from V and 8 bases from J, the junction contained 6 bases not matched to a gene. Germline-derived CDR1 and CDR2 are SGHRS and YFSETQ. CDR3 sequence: CASSTQGAEEKLFF. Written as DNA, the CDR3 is TGCGCCAGCAGCACACAGGGGGCTGAAGAAAAACTGTTTTTT. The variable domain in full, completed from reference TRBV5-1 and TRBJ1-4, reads KAGVTQTPRYLIKTRGQQVTLSCSPISGHRSVSWYQQTPGQGLQFLFEYFSETQRNKGNFPGRFSGRQFSNSRSEMNVSTLELGDSALYLCASSTQGAEEKLFFGSGTQLSVL.

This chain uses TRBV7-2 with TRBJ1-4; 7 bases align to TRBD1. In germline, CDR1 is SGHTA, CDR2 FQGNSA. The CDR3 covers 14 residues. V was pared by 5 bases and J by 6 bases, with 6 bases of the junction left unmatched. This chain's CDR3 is CASSVQGMDEKLFF. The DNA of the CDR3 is TGTGCCAGCAGCGTACAGGGGATGGATGAAAAACTGTTTTTT.

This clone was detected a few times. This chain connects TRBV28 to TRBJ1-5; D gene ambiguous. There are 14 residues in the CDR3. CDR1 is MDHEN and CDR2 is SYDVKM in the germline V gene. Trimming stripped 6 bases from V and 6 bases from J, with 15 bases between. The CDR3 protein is CASRGSSTVQPQHF. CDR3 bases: TGTGCCAGCAGGGGCTCCTCCACAGTTCAGCCCCAGCATTTT.

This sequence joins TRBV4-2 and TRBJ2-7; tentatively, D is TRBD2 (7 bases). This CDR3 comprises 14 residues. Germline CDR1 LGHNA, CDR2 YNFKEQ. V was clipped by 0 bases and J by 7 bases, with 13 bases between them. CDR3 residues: CASSQDGGAREQYF. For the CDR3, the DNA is TGTGCCAGCAGCCAAGATGGGGGGGCCCGGGAGCAGTACTTC.

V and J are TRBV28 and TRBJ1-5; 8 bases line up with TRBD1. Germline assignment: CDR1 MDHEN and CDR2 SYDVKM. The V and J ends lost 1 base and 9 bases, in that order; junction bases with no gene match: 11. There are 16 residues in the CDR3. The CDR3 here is CASSLFGTGGIRPQHF. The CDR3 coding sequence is TGTGCCAGCAGTTTATTCGGGACAGGTGGGATCCGGCCCCAGCATTTT.

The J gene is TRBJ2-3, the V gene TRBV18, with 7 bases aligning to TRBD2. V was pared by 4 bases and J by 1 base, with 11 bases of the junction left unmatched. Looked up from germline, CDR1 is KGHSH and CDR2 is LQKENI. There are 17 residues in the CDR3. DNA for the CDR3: TGTGCCAGCTCACAGACGGGAGGACGAACAGGCACAGATACGCAGTATTTT. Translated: CASSQTGGRTGTDTQYF.

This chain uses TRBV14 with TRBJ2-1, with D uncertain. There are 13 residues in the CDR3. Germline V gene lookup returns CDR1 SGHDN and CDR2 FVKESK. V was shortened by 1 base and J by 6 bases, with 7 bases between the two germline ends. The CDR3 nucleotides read TGTGCCAGCAGCCAAGTAGGCGGCAATGAGCAGTTCTTC. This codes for CASSQVGGNEQFF.